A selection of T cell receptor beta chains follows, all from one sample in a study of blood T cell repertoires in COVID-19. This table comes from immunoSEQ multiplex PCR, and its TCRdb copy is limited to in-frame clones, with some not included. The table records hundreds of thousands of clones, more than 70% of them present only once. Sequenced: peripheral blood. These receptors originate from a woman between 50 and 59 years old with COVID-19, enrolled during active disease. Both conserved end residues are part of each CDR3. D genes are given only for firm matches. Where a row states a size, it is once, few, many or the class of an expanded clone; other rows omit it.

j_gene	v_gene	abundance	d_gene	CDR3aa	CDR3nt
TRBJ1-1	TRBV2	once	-	CASSEPREEMNTEAFF	TGTGCCAGCAGTGAACCGAGGGAAGAAATGAACACTGAAGCTTTCTTT
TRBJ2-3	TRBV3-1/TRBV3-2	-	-	CASSQDRLAPGTDTQYF	TGTGCCAGCAGCCAAGATCGGCTAGCCCCAGGCACAGATACGCAGTATTTT
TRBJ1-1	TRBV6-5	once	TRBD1	CASSYSPGQGAGWAFF	TGTGCCAGCAGTTACTCCCCGGGACAGGGGGCAGGGTGGGCTTTCTTT
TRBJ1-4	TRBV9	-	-	CASSPSLRPIDRKLFF	TGTGCCAGCAGCCCCTCACTGAGGCCCATAGATAGAAAACTGTTTTTT
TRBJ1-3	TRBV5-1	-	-	CASSLVGPNPQVNSGNTIYF	TGCGCCAGCAGCTTGGTTGGGCCCAACCCACAGGTCAACTCTGGAAACACCATATATTTT
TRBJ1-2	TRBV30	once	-	CAWSVLVGGYTF	TGTGCCTGGAGCGTTCTCGTTGGCGGCTACACCTTC
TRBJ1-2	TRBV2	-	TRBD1	CASSLETGNYGYTF	TGTGCCAGCTCCTTAGAGACAGGGAACTATGGCTACACCTTC
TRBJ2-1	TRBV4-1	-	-	CASSQDEVRGAGSYNEQFF	TGCGCCAGCAGCCAAGATGAGGTACGGGGGGCGGGGTCCTACAATGAGCAGTTCTTC
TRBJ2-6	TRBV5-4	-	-	CASSVGLPSGANVLTF	TGTGCCAGCAGCGTCGGACTGCCCTCTGGGGCCAACGTCCTGACTTTC
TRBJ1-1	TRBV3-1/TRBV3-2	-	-	CASSPTREWAEAFF	TGTGCCAGCAGCCCGACGAGGGAGTGGGCTGAAGCTTTCTTT
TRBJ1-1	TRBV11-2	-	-	CASSPFWGAGEYGNTEAFF	TGTGCCAGCAGCCCCTTTTGGGGGGCGGGGGAATATGGGAACACTGAAGCTTTCTTT
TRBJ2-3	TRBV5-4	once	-	CASSLPAGVDTQYF	TGTGCCAGCAGCTTGCCGGCAGGTGTAGATACGCAGTATTTT
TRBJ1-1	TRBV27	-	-	CASSPSGGGWNTEAFF	TGTGCCAGCAGTCCATCGGGGGGAGGGTGGAACACTGAAGCTTTCTTT
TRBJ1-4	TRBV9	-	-	CASSVTPGSKVRVKLFF	TGTGCCAGCAGCGTGACCCCGGGGTCAAAGGTAAGGGTGAAACTGTTTTTT
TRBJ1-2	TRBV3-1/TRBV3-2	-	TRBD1	CASSPGDRVYGYTF	TGTGCCAGCAGCCCCGGGGACAGGGTCTATGGCTACACCTTC
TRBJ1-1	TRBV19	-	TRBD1	CASSFDRAVGTEAFF	TGTGCCAGTAGTTTTGACAGGGCGGTGGGCACTGAAGCTTTCTTT
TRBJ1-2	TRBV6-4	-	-	CASSPELGYGYTF	TGTGCCAGCAGCCCGGAGTTGGGCTATGGCTACACCTTC
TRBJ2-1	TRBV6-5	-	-	CASHRNEQFF	TGTGCCAGTCACAGGAATGAGCAGTTCTTC
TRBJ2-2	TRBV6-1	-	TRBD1	CASSDNGRGLDGELFF	TGTGCCAGCAGTGATAATGGCAGGGGGCTCGACGGGGAGCTGTTTTTT
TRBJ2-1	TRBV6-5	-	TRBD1	CAIRQGGYNEQFF	TGTGCCATTCGACAGGGGGGATACAATGAGCAGTTCTTC
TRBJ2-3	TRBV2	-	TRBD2	CASSPRTSGGATQYF	TGTGCCAGCAGCCCCAGGACTAGCGGGGGTGCAACGCAGTATTTT
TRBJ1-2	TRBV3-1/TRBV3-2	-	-	CASSHQVRGGYGYTF	TGTGCCAGCAGCCATCAGGTCCGGGGGGGCTATGGCTACACCTTC
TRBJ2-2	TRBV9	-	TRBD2	CASSRSGGAGTGELFF	TGTGCCAGCAGCCGAAGCGGGGGGGCCGGAACCGGGGAGCTGTTTTTT